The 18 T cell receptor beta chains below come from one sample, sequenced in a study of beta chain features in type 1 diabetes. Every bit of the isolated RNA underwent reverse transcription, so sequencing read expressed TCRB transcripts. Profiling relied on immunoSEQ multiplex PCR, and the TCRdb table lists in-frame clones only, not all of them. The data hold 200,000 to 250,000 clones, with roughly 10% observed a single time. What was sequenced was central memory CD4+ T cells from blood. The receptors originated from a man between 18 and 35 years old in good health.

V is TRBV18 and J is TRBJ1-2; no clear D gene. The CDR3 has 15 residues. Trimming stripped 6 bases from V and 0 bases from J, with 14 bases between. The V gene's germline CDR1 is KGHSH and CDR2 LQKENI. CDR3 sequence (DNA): TGTGCCAGCTCCTACGCTGAAAATGCTAACTATGGCTACACCTTC. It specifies CASSYAENANYGYTF.

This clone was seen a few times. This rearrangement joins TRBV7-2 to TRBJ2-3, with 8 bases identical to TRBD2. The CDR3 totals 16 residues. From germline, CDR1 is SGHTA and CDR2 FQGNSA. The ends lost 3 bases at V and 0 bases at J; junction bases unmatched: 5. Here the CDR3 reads CASSLLAGSSTDTQYF. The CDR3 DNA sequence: TGTGCCAGCAGCTTGTTAGCGGGGTCTAGCACAGATACGCAGTATTTT.

The CDR3 sequence: CASSPNPPSGEGYTF. The CDR3 coding sequence is TGCGCCAGCAGCCCAAACCCCCCCTCAGGGGAGGGCTACACCTTC. The V and J genes are TRBV5-1 and TRBJ1-2, with a possible D match to TRBD1 (6 bases). The CDR3 covers 15 residues. Germline CDR1 SGHRS, CDR2 YFSETQ. With 4 bases removed from V and 8 bases from J, the gap between germline ends came to 21 bases.

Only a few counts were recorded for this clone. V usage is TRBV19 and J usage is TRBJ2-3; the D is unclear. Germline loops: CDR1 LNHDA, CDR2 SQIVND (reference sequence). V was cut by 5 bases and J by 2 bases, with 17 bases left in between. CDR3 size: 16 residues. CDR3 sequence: CASSEANPPSTDTQYF. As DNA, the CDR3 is TGTGCCAGTAGTGAGGCCAACCCTCCTTCCACAGATACGCAGTATTTT.

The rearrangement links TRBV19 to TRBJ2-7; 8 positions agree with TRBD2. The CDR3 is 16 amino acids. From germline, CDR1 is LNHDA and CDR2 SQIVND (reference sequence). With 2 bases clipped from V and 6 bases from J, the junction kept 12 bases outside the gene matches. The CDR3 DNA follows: TGTGCCAGTAGTATAAGGAGCGGGAGACCCATCGGCGAGCAGTACTTC. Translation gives CASSIRSGRPIGEQYF.

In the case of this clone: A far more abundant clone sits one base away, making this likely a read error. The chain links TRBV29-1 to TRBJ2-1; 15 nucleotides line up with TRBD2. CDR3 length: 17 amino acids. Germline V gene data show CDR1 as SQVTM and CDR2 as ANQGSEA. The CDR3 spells CRARTSGRASSYNEQFF. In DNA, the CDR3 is TGCCGCGCCCGGACTAGCGGGAGGGCGAGCTCCTACAATGAGCAGTTCTTC.

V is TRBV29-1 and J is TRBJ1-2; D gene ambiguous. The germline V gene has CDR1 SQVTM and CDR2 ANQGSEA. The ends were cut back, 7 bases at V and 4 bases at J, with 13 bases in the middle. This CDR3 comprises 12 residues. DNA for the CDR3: TGCAGCGCCGGATCCGGTGGCTATGGCTACACCTTC. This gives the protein CSAGSGGYGYTF.

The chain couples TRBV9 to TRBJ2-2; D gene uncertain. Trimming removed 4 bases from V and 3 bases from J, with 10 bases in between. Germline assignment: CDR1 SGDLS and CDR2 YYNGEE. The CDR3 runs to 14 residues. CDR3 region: CASSPLAHTGELFF. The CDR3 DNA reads TGTGCCAGCAGCCCGCTGGCGCACACCGGGGAGCTGTTTTTT.

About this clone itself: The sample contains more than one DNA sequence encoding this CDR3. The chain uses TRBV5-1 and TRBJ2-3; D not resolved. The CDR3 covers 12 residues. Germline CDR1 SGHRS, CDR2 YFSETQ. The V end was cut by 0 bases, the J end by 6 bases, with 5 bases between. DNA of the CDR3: TGCGCCAGCAGCTTGGAAGGTGATACGCAGTATTTT. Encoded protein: CASSLEGDTQYF.

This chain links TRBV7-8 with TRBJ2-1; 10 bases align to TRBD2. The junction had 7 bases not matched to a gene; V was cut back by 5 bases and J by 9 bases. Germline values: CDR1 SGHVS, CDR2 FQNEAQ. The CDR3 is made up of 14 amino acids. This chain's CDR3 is CASSLGLARTEQFF. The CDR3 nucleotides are TGTGCCAGCAGCCTGGGACTAGCGCGGACTGAGCAGTTCTTC.

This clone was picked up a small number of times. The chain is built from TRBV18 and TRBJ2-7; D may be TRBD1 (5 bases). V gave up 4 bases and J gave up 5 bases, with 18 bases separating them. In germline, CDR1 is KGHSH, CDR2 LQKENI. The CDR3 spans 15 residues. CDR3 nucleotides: TGTGCCAGCTCACGACTGGCAGGGTTACTCGACGAGCAGTACTTC. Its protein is CASSRLAGLLDEQYF.

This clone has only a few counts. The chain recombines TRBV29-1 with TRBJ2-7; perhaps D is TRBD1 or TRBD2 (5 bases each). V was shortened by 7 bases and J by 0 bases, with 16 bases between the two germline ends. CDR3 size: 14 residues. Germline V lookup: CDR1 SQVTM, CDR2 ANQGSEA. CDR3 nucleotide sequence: TGCAGCGCTCGGTTTGGGACGGTCTCCTACGAGCAGTACTTC. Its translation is CSARFGTVSYEQYF.

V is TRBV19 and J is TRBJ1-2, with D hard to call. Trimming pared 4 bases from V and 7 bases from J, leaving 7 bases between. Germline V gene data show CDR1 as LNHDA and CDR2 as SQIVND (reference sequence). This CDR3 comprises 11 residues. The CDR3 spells CASSNTRGYTF. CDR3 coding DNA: TGTGCCAGTAGTAATACGCGTGGCTACACCTTC.

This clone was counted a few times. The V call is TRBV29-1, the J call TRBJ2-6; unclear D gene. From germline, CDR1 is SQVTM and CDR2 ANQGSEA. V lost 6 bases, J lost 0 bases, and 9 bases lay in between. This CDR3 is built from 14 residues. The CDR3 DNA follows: TGCAGCGTCCTCAGTCACTCTGGGGCCAACGTCCTGACTTTC. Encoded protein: CSVLSHSGANVLTF.

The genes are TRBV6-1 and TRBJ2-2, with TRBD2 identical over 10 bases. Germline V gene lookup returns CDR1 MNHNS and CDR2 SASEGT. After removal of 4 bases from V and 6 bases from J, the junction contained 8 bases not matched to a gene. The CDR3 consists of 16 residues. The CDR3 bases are TGTGCCAGCAGTGGTTGGCTAGCGGGAGCCCCCGGGGAGCTGTTTTTT. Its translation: CASSGWLAGAPGELFF.

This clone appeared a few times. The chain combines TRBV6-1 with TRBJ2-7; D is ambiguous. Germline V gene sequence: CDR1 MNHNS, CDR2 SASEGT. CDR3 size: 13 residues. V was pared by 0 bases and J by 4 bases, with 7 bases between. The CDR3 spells CASSEADDYEQYF. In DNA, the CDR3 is TGTGCCAGCAGTGAAGCGGATGATTACGAGCAGTACTTC.

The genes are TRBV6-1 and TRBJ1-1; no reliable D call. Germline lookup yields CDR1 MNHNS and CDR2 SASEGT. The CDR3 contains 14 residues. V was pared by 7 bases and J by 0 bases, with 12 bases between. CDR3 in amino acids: CASTLETVNTEAFF. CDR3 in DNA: TGTGCCAGCACTTTAGAGACCGTGAACACTGAAGCTTTCTTT.

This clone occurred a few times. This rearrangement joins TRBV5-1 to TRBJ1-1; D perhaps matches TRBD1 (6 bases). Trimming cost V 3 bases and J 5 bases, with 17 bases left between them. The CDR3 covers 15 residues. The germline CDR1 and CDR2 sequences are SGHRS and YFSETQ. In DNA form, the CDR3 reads TGCGCCAGCAGCTGGGGGCATCCCCGGGAAACTGAAGCTTTCTTT. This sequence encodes CASSWGHPRETEAFF.